Below, 21 T cell receptor beta chains from the same sample are listed, as sequenced in a study of identical twins. One entry per CDR3 protein results from TCRdb running MiXCR on the 5' RACE reads. Of 400,000 to 550,000 distinct CDR3 sequences in the sample, roughly an eighth were seen once. These data also featured in a second study, about yellow fever vaccine responses in identical twins.

The sequenced sample was CD4+ T cells sorted from blood. The receptors here all came from a woman between 18 and 30 years old in good health.

This clonotype was counted a few times. The chain uses TRBV11-2 and TRBJ2-2, with D possibly TRBD1 on 6 matching bases. The CDR3 length is 16 residues. The V gene lost 8 bases and the J gene lost 0 bases, with 16 bases spanning the gap. The V gene's germline CDR1 is SGHAT and CDR2 FQNNGV. CDR3 sequence reads: CASRSQGLANTGELFF. The CDR3 DNA sequence: TGTGCCAGCCGCTCCCAGGGGCTTGCGAACACCGGGGAGCTGTTTTTT. The variable domain in full, with the rest retrieved from reference TRBV11-2 and TRBJ2-2, is EAGVAQSPRYKIIEKRQSVAFWCNPISGHATLYWYQQILGQGPKLLIQFQNNGVVDDSQLPKDRFSAERLKGVDSTLKIQPAKLEDSAVYLCASRSQGLANTGELFFGEGSRLTVL.

This clonotype came up many times. The gene calls are TRBV12-3 or TRBV12-4 and TRBJ2-1, with 7 nucleotides matching TRBD2. The CDR3 runs 13 residues. V gave up 1 base and J gave up 15 bases; unmatched junction bases: 9. DNA for the CDR3: TGTGCCAGCAGTTTAGTAAGTGGGAGGGCCCTGTTCTTC. Protein sequence: CASSLVSGRALFF.

This clonotype was detected only a few times. The chain combines TRBV7-9 with TRBJ1-6, with no clear D. CDR1 is SEHNR, CDR2 FQNEAQ, per germline (reference sequence). CDR3 length equals 15 residues. The V end lost 5 bases, the J end lost 6 bases, and 14 bases lay between the germline ends. This chain's CDR3 is CASSPPREINSPLHF. For the CDR3, the DNA is TGTGCCAGCAGCCCACCCCGGGAGATTAATTCACCCCTCCACTTT.

CDR3 DNA sequence: TGTGCTAGTGGTTTGGATCTAGCGGGGACAGATACGCAGTATTTT. Translation: CASGLDLAGTDTQYF. The chain links TRBV12-5 to TRBJ2-3; 9 bases match TRBD2. Germline CDR1 is LGHNT and CDR2 is FRNRAP. The V gene end was trimmed by 1 base and the J gene end by 3 bases; junction bases not matched to a gene: 2. CDR3 length: 15 amino acids.

The gene calls are TRBV20-1 and TRBJ2-7; D is perhaps TRBD2 (7 bases). V lost 3 bases, J lost 3 bases, and 30 bases lay in between. Looked up from germline, CDR1 is DFQATT and CDR2 is SNEGSKA (reference sequence). The CDR3 runs 19 residues. For the CDR3, the DNA is TGCAGTGCTAGGAAAGGAGATAGGGGGGAGGGGAGGGTCAGCTACGAGCAGTACTTC. Its protein product is CSARKGDRGEGRVSYEQYF.

This clonotype has just a few counts. The chain couples TRBV11-1 to TRBJ2-1; 15 nucleotides match TRBD2. The CDR3 sequence is 19 residues long. After removal of 1 base from V and 4 bases from J, the junction contained 8 bases not matched to a gene. Per the germline V gene, CDR1 is SGHAT and CDR2 is FQDESV (reference sequence). The DNA for the CDR3 is TGTGCCAGCAGCTTAGATAAAGGGACTAGCGGGGGGCCTTACAATGAGCAGTTCTTC. Translated: CASSLDKGTSGGPYNEQFF.

This clonotype was seen only a few times. This rearrangement joins TRBV20-1 to TRBJ2-7; TRBD2 agrees at 8 bases. There are 15 residues in the CDR3. Germline CDR1 reads DFQATT; CDR2 reads SNEGSKA (reference sequence). The ends lost 3 bases at V and 3 bases at J; junction bases unmatched: 10. CDR3 sequence reads: CSASFPSGRGYEQYF. The CDR3 region has the DNA TGCAGTGCTAGTTTTCCTAGCGGGCGTGGCTACGAGCAGTACTTC.

This clonotype was recorded many times. The V call is TRBV29-1, the J call TRBJ1-2; 9 bases align to TRBD1. V shed 7 bases and J 4 bases; nucleotides not matched to a gene: 16. Germline CDR1 reads SQVTM; CDR2 reads ANQGSEA. The CDR3 sequence is 16 residues long. CDR3 coding DNA: TGCAGCGGGCTTGGGACAGGGACCGACGGGGCCTATGGCTACACCTTC. Its translation is CSGLGTGTDGAYGYTF.

This clonotype was found a few times. The chain is built from TRBV9 and TRBJ2-2; no definite D call. V was trimmed by 0 bases and J by 0 bases, leaving 3 bases between them. CDR1 is SGDLS and CDR2 is YYNGEE in the germline V gene. The CDR3 totals 14 residues. CDR3 in DNA: TGTGCCAGCAGCGTAGTCTCGAACACCGGGGAGCTGTTTTTT. It encodes CASSVVSNTGELFF.

This sequence joins TRBV6-1 and TRBJ2-1; 12 nucleotides align to TRBD2. This CDR3 contains 15 residues. Per the germline V gene, CDR1 is MNHNS and CDR2 is SASEGT. The trim removed 6 bases at V and 7 bases at J, leaving 7 bases unmatched. CDR3 amino acids: CASRRLAGAANEQFF. CDR3 sequence (DNA): TGTGCCAGCAGAAGACTAGCGGGAGCAGCAAATGAGCAGTTCTTC.

This clonotype turned up a few times. The V call is TRBV5-6, the J call TRBJ2-2; TRBD1 aligns across 8 bases. The CDR3 runs to 19 residues. CDR1 SGHDT and CDR2 YYEEEE come from the germline V gene. V gave up 0 bases and J gave up 0 bases; unmatched junction bases: 10. The CDR3 bases are TGTGCCAGCAGCTTGGGGATACCCCAGGGGGCATCGAACACCGGGGAGCTGTTTTTT. It translates to CASSLGIPQGASNTGELFF.

The CDR3 region is CASSWQGARNYNEQFF. The CDR3 bases are TGTGCCAGCAGCTGGCAGGGGGCTAGGAACTACAATGAGCAGTTCTTC. The chain employs TRBV5-6 and TRBJ2-1; the match to TRBD1 covers 8 bases. The CDR3 totals 16 residues. With 3 bases clipped from V and 3 bases from J, the junction kept 8 bases outside the gene matches. Germline CDR1 reads SGHDT; CDR2 reads YYEEEE.

This clonotype was counted many times. This sequence joins TRBV6-5 and TRBJ1-3; 7 bases fit TRBD1. Germline CDR1 and CDR2: MNHEY and SVGAGI. V was clipped by 2 bases and J by 0 bases; unmatched bases: 1. The CDR3 sequence is 15 residues long. The CDR3 sequence is CASSYTGDSGNTIYF. The CDR3, as DNA: TGTGCCAGCAGTTACACAGGGGACTCTGGAAACACCATATATTTT.

This clonotype was picked up a small number of times. One end of the junction does not line up with germline, which may come from a read error. CDR3 nucleotide sequence: TGTGCCAGTTCACGGCAAAGGGGTAGAAACAATGAGCAGTTCTTC. This sequence encodes CASSRQRGRNNEQFF. The V call is TRBV18, the J call TRBJ2-1, with a tentative D call TRBD1 (5 bases). There are 15 residues in the CDR3. Germline V gives CDR1 KGHSH, CDR2 LQKENI.

The chain links TRBV3-1 to TRBJ2-5, with 9 nucleotides matching TRBD2. Germline V lookup: CDR1 LGHDT, CDR2 YNNKEL (reference sequence). This CDR3 comprises 15 residues. The ends lost 1 base at V and 3 bases at J; junction bases unmatched: 3. CDR3 nucleotides: TGTGCCAGCAGCCAAGGCGGGAGGGTCGAAGAGACCCAGTACTTC. Translation: CASSQGGRVEETQYF.

This chain joins TRBV6-1 and TRBJ1-5; TRBD1 matches at 8 bases. V lost 5 bases to trimming and J lost 4 bases; unmatched junction nucleotides: 10. The germline gives CDR1 MNHNS, CDR2 SASEGT. This CDR3 comprises 16 residues. CDR3 nucleotides: TGTGCCAGCAGTCCATCACAGGGGGTGCTGAATCAGCCCCAGCATTTT. The encoded protein is CASSPSQGVLNQPQHF.

The chain carries TRBV20-1 and TRBJ2-5; D not certain. Per germline, CDR1 DFQATT and CDR2 SNEGSKA (reference sequence). CDR3 length: 13 amino acids. With 1 base removed from V and 2 bases from J, the gap between germline ends came to 8 bases. The CDR3 loop reads CSARGTQQETQYF. As DNA, the CDR3 is TGCAGTGCTAGAGGGACCCAACAAGAGACCCAGTACTTC.

The V and J genes are TRBV20-1 and TRBJ1-6; the D gene is possibly TRBD1 (6 bases). This CDR3 spans 19 amino acids. With 0 bases removed from V and 0 bases from J, the gap between germline ends came to 18 bases. The V gene's germline CDR1 is DFQATT and CDR2 SNEGSKA (reference sequence). The CDR3 DNA is TGCAGTGCTAGAGACGGGGGGCCAGGCGGGCTCTCCTATAATTCACCCCTCCACTTT. As protein: CSARDGGPGGLSYNSPLHF.

In its sample, this clonotype was seen a few times. The CDR3: CASSFMDRVTEAFF. The CDR3, as DNA: TGCGCCAGCAGCTTTATGGACAGGGTGACTGAAGCTTTCTTT. J is TRBJ1-1 and V is TRBV5-1; 8 bases fit TRBD1. This CDR3 contains 14 residues. The trim removed 2 bases at V and 5 bases at J, leaving 5 bases unmatched. Per the germline V gene, CDR1 is SGHRS and CDR2 is YFSETQ.

This clonotype was detected ten times or more. This chain connects TRBV5-1 to TRBJ1-1; TRBD1 matches at 7 bases. The length of the CDR3 is 14 residues. Germline CDR1 and CDR2: SGHRS and YFSETQ. V dropped 0 bases and J dropped 3; count of bases not matched to a gene: 2. Here the CDR3 reads CASSLVRGDTEAFF. In DNA form, the CDR3 reads TGCGCCAGCAGCTTGGTCAGGGGGGACACTGAAGCTTTCTTT.

This clonotype occurred a few times. The rearrangement links TRBV20-1 to TRBJ2-1, with D maybe TRBD2 (6 bases). The germline CDR1 and CDR2 sequences are DFQATT and SNEGSKA (reference sequence). The CDR3 is 13 residues long. V was trimmed by 6 bases and J by 2 bases, leaving 11 bases between them. As DNA, the CDR3 is TGCAGTGCCCGGGACTCAGCCTACAATGAGCAGTTCTTC. Translation: CSARDSAYNEQFF.